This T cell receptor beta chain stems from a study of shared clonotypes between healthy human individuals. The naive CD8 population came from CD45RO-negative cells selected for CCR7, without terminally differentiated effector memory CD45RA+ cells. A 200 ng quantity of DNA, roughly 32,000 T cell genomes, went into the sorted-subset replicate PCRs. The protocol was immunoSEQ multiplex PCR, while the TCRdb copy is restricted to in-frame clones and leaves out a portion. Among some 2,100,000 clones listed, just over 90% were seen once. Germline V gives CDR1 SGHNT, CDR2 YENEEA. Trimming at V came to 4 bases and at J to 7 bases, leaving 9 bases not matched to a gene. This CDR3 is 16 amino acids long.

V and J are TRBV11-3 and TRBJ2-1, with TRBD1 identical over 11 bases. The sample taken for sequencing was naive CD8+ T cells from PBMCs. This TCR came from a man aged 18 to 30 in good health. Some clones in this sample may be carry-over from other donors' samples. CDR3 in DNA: TGTGCCAGCAGCTCCCGAGGGGGACAGGGGGTAAATGAGCAGTTCTTC. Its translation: CASSSRGGQGVNEQFF.